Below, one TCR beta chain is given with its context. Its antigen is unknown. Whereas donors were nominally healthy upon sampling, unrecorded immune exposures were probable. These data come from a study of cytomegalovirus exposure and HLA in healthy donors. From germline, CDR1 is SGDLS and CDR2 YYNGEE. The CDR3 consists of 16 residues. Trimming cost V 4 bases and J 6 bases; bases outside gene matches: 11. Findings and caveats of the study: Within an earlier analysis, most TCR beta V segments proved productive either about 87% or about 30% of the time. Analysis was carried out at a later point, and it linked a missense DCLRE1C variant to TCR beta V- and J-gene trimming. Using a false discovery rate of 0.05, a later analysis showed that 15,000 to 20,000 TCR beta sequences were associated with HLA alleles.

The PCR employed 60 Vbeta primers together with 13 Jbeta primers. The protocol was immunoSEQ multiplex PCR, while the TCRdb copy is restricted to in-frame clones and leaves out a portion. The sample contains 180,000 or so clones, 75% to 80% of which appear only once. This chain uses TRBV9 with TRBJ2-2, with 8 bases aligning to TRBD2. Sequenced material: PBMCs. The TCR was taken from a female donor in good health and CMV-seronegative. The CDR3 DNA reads TGTGCCAGCAGCTCATCCCCCCTAGCGGGTTCCGGGGAGCTGTTTTTT. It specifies CASSSSPLAGSGELFF.